This TCR beta chain was sequenced in a study of spatial heterogeneity in lung cancer. Study-wide context: Detection of beta-chain sequences consistently exceeded that of alpha-chain sequences. The average count in raw reads for each unique TCR and UMI combination exceeded nine appearances.

The study tagged each TCR cDNA molecule with a unique molecular identifier. TCRdb passed the 5' RACE reads through MiXCR, listing each CDR3 protein once. This sample has 30,000 to 40,000 distinct CDR3 sequences, with more than 6.5% found just once. By sample fraction, this clonotype is medium-sized. Specified time point: blood at routine non-recurrence follow-up after resection. Unsorted whole RNA samples from tumor, nontumor lung or frozen PBMC were sequenced. The sample in question was PBMCs, obtained at follow-up. The origin of this receptor is a male donor with early-stage non-small cell lung cancer.

DNA for the CDR3: TGCGCCAGCAGCTTGGTCCGGGAAACGACAACTAATGAAAAACTGTTTTTT. This gives the protein CASSLVRETTTNEKLFF. The chain recombines TRBV5-1 with TRBJ1-4, with D unresolved. Per the germline V gene, CDR1 is SGHRS and CDR2 is YFSETQ. This CDR3 spans 17 amino acids. The V end lost 0 bases, the J end lost 0 bases, and 12 bases lay between the germline ends. Full variable domain (rest looked up from reference TRBV5-1 and TRBJ1-4): KAGVTQTPRYLIKTRGQQVTLSCSPISGHRSVSWYQQTPGQGLQFLFEYFSETQRNKGNFPGRFSGRQFSNSRSEMNVSTLELGDSALYLCASSLVRETTTNEKLFFGSGTQLSVL.